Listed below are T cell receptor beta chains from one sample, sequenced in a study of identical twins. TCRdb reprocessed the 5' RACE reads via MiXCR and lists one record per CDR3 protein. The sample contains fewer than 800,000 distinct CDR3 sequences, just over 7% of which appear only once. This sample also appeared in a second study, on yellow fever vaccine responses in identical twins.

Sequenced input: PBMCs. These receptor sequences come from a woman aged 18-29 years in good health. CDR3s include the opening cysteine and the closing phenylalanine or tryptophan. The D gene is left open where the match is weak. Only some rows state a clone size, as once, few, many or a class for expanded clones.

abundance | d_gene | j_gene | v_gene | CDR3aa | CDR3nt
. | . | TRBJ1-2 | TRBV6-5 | CASSYAHAGARGYTF | TGTGCCAGCAGTTACGCCCATGCAGGGGCGAGAGGCTACACCTTC
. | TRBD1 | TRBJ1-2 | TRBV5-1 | CASSFNLPGQASGYTF | TGCGCCAGCAGCTTTAACCTACCGGGACAGGCTTCTGGCTACACCTTC
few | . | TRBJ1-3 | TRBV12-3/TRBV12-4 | CASNPSGNTIYF | TGTGCCAGCAACCCTTCTGGAAACACCATATATTTT
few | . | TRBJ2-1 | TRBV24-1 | CATSDRDLSSYNEQFF | TGTGCCACCAGTGATAGGGACCTCAGCTCCTACAATGAGCAGTTCTTC
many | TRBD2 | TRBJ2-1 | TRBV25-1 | CASSALGAGGSYNEQFF | TGTGCCAGCAGTGCTCTAGGAGCGGGGGGCTCCTACAATGAGCAGTTCTTC
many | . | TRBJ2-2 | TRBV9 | CASSTRQENTGELFF | TGTGCCAGCAGCACTCGACAGGAAAACACCGGGGAGCTGTTTTTT
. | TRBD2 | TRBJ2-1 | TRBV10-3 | CAISERKGLAYDNEQFF | TGTGCCATCAGTGAGCGGAAGGGACTAGCGTACGACAATGAGCAGTTCTTC
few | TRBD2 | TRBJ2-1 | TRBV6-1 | CASTVTSGSANGFQFF | TGTGCCAGCACCGTGACTAGCGGGAGTGCAAATGGGTTTCAGTTCTTC
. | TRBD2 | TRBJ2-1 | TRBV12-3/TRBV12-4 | CALCLALSGGGSYNEQFF | TGTGCCCTCTGTTTAGCTCTAAGCGGGGGGGGCTCCTACAATGAGCAGTTCTTC
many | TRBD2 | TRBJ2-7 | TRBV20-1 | CSAKTSGSAEQYF | TGCAGTGCAAAGACTAGCGGGAGTGCCGAGCAGTACTTC
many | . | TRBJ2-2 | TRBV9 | CASSTGRRATGELFF | TGTGCCAGCAGTACCGGACGGCGGGCGACCGGGGAGCTGTTTTTT
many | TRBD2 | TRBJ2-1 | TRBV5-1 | CASKDGGGAANEQFF | TGCGCCAGCAAAGACGGCGGGGGGGCGGCGAATGAGCAGTTCTTC
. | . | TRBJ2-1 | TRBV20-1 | CSARDGPSYNEQFF | TGCAGTGCTAGAGATGGCCCCTCCTACAATGAGCAGTTCTTC
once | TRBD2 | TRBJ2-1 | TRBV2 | CASSEFRGTSGINEQFF | TGTGCCAGCAGTGAATTTAGGGGGACTAGCGGGATCAATGAGCAGTTCTTC
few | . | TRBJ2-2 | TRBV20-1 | CSARETRRSNTGELFF | TGCAGTGCCAGAGAGACCCGAAGATCGAACACCGGGGAGCTGTTTTTT
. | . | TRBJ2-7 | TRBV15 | CATSPGNEAYEQYF | TGTGCCACCAGCCCAGGGAATGAGGCCTACGAACAGTACTTC
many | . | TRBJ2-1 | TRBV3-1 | CASSPERHSAQFF | TGTGCCAGCAGCCCCGAGAGACACTCCGCGCAGTTCTTC
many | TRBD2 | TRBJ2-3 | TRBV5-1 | CASSASGLDTQYF | TGCGCCAGCAGTGCTAGCGGGCTAGATACGCAGTATTTT
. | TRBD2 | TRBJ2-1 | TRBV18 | CASSPRTSGANEQFF | TGTGCCAGCTCGCCGCGGACTAGCGGGGCTAATGAGCAGTTCTTC
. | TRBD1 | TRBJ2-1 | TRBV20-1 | CSASQQGALGANEQFF | TGCAGTGCTAGTCAACAGGGGGCTCTAGGGGCCAATGAGCAGTTCTTC
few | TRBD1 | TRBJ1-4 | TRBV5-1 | CASSTGQDEKLFF | TGCGCCAGCAGCACAGGACAGGATGAAAAACTGTTTTTT
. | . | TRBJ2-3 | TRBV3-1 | CASSQGGSFRYTQYF | TGTGCCAGCAGCCAAGGGGGCAGCTTTCGGTATACGCAGTATTTT
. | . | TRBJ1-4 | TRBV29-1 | CSVAQQGIATNEKLFF | TGCAGCGTCGCCCAACAGGGAATAGCAACTAATGAAAAACTGTTTTTT
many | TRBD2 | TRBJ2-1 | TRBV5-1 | CASRGGSSYNEQFF | TGCGCCAGCAGGGGCGGGAGCTCCTACAATGAGCAGTTCTTC
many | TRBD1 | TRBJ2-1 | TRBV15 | CATSNDRESYNEQFF | TGTGCCACCAGCAACGACAGGGAATCCTACAATGAGCAGTTCTTC
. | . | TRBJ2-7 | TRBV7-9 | CASSPYGGHEQYF | TGTGCCAGCAGCCCCTACGGGGGTCACGAGCAGTACTTC
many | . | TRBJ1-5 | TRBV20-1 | CSAGQYNQPQHF | TGCAGTGCTGGACAGTACAATCAGCCCCAGCATTTT
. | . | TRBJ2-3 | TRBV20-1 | CSATGGRTDTQYF | TGCAGTGCCACGGGGGGCCGCACAGATACGCAGTATTTT
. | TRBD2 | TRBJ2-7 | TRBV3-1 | CASSQGTSGSVEQYF | TGTGCCAGCAGCCAAGGGACTAGCGGGAGTGTCGAGCAGTACTTC
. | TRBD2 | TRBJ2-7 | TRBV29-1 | CSVLSLSGRTAAEQYF | TGCAGCGTTCTCTCCCTTAGCGGGAGGACTGCGGCCGAGCAGTACTTC
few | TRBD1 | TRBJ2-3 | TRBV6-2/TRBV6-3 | CASSYLGQGGDTQYF | TGTGCCAGCAGTTACCTGGGACAGGGGGGAGATACGCAGTATTTT